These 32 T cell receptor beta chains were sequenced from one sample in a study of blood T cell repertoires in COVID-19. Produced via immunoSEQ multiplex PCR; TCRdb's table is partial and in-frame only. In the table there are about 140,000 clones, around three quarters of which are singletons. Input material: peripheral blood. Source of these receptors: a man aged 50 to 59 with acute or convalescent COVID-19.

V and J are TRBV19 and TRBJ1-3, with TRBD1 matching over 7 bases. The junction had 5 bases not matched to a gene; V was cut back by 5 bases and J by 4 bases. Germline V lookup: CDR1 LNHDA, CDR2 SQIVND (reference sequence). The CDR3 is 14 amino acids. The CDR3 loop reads CASSVGTAGNTIYF. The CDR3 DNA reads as TGTGCCAGTAGTGTCGGGACAGCCGGAAACACCATATATTTT.

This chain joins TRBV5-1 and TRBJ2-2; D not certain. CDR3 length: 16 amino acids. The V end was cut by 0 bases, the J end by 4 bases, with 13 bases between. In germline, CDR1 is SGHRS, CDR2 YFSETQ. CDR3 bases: TGCGCCAGCAGCTTGGTATGGGCGATCGGCACCGGGGAGCTGTTTTTT. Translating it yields CASSLVWAIGTGELFF.

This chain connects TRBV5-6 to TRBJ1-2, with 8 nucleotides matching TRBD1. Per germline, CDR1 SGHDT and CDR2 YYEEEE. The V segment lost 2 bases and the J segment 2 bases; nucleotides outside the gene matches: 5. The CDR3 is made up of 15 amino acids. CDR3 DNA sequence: TGTGCCAGCAGCTTTTGGGCAGGGGGCAACTATGGCTACACCTTC. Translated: CASSFWAGGNYGYTF.

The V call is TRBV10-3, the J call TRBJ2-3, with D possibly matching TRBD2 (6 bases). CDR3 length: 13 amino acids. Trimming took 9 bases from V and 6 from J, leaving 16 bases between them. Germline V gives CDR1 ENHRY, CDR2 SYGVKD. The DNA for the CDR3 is TGTGCCATATTGGGGGGATCGGCGGATACGCAGTATTTT. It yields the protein CAILGGSADTQYF.

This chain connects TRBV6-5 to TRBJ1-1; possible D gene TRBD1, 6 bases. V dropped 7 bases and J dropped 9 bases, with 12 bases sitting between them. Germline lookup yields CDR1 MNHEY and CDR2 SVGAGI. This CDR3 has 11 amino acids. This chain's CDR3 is CASIGGHQAFF. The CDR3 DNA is TGTGCCAGCATTGGGGGACATCAAGCTTTCTTT.

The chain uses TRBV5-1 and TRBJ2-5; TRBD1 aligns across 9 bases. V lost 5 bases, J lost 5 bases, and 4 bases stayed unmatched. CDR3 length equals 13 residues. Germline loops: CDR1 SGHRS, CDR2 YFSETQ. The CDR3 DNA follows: TGCGCCAGCAGTTACGGACAGGGGGAGACCCAGTACTTC. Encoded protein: CASSYGQGETQYF. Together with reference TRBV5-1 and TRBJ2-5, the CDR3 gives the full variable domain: KAGVTQTPRYLIKTRGQQVTLSCSPISGHRSVSWYQQTPGQGLQFLFEYFSETQRNKGNFPGRFSGRQFSNSRSEMNVSTLELGDSALYLCASSYGQGETQYFGPGTRLLVL.

The CDR3 DNA reads as TGTGCCTGGAGTCCAGGGGGCGAAGAACTGTTTTTT. It is translated as CAWSPGGEELFF. The V call is TRBV30, the J call TRBJ1-4, with TRBD1 matching 8 bases. This CDR3 spans 12 amino acids. J gave up 12 bases and V 2 bases, and 5 bases lay outside the gene matches. Germline CDR1 GTSNPN, CDR2 SVGIG (reference sequence).

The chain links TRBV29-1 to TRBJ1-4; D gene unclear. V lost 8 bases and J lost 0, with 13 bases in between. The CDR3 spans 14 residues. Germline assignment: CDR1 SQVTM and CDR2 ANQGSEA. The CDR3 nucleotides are TGCAGCATTGGCGTCGCCGCAACTAATGAAAAACTGTTTTTT. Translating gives CSIGVAATNEKLFF.

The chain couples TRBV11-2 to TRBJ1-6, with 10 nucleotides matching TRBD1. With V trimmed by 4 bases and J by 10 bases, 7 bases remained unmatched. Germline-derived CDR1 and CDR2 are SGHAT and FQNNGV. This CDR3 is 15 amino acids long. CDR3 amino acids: CASSSTGGAGSPLHF. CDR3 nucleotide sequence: TGTGCCAGCAGCTCGACAGGGGGCGCAGGGTCACCCCTCCACTTT.

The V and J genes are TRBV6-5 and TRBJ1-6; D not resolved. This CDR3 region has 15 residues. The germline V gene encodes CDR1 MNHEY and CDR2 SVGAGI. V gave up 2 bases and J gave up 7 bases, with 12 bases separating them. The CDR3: CASSYRGPGNSPLHF. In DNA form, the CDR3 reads TGTGCCAGCAGTTACCGGGGTCCTGGAAATTCACCCCTCCACTTT.

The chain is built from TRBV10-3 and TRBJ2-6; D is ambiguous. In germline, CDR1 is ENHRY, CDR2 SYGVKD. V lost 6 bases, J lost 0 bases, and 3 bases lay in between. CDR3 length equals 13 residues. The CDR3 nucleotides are TGTGCCATCAGGGCCTCTGGGGCCAACGTCCTGACTTTC. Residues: CAIRASGANVLTF.

DNA of the CDR3: TGTGCCAGCTCACGTGGGACTTCGCAAGAGACCCAGTACTTC. This translates into CASSRGTSQETQYF. This rearrangement joins TRBV18 to TRBJ2-5; tentatively, D is TRBD2 (6 bases). CDR1 KGHSH and CDR2 LQKENI come from the germline V gene. The CDR3 extends over 14 amino acids. V lost 4 bases, J lost 2 bases, and 11 bases lay in between.

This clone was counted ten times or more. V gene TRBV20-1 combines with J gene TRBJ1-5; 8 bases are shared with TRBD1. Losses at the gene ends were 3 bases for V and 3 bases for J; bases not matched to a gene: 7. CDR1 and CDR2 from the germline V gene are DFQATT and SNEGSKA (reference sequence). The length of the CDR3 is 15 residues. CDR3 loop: CSASPRTGPNQPQHF. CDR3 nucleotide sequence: TGCAGTGCTAGTCCCCGGACAGGGCCCAATCAGCCCCAGCATTTT.

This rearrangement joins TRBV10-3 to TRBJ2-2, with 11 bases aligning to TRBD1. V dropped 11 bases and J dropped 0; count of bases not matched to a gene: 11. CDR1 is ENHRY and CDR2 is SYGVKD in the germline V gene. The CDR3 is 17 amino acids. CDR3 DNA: TGTGCCTTATCACCCGGGACAGGGGGGGCGAACACCGGGGAGCTGTTTTTT. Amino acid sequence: CALSPGTGGANTGELFF.

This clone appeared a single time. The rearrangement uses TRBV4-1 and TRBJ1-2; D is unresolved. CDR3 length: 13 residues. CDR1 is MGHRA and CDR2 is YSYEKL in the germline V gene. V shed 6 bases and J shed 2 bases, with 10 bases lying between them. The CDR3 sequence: CASRMGRNYGYTF. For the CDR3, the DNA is TGCGCCAGCAGGATGGGCCGGAACTATGGCTACACCTTC.

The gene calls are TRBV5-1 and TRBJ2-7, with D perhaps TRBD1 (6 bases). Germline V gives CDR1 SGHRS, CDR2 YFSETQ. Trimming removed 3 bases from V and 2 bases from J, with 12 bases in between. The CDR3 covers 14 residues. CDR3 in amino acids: CASSSGTSAYEQYF. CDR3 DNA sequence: TGCGCCAGCAGCTCCGGGACATCCGCCTACGAGCAGTACTTC.

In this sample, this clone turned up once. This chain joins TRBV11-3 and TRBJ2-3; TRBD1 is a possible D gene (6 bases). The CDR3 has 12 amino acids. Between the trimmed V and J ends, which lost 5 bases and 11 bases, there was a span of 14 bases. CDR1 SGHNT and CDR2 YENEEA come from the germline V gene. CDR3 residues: CASSMGAGEQYF. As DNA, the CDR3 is TGTGCCAGCAGCATGGGGGCTGGTGAGCAGTATTTT.

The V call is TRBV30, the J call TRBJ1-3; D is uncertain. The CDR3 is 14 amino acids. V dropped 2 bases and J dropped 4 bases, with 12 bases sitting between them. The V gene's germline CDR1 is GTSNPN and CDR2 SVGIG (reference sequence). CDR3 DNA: TGTGCCTGGAGTTTTACTTCGCCCGGAAACACCATATATTTT. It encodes CAWSFTSPGNTIYF. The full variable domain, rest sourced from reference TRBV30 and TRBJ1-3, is SQTIHQWPATLVQPVGSPLSLECTVEGTSNPNLYWYRQAAGRGLQLLFYSVGIGQISSEVPQNLSASRPQDRQFILSSKKLLLSDSGFYLCAWSFTSPGNTIYFGEGSWLTVV.

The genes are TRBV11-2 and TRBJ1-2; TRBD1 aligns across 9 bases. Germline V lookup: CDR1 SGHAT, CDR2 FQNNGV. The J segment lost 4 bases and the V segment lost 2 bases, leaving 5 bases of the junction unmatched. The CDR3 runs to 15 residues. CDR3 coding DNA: TGTGCCAGCAGCTTATACGGACAGGGGTTCTATGGCTACACCTTC. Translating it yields CASSLYGQGFYGYTF.

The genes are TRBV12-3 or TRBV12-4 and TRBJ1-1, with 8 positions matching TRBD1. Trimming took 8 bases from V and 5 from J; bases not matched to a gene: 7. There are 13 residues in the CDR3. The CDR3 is CASASDRVTEAFF. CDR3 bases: TGTGCCAGCGCGTCGGACAGGGTAACTGAAGCTTTCTTT.

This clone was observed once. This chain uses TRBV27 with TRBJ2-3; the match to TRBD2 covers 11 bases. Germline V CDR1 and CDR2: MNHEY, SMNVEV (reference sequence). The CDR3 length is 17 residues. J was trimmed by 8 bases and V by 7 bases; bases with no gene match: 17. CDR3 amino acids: CASIRTGTSGPRGTQYF. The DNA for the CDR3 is TGTGCCAGCATCAGAACCGGGACTAGCGGCCCTAGGGGTACGCAGTATTTT.

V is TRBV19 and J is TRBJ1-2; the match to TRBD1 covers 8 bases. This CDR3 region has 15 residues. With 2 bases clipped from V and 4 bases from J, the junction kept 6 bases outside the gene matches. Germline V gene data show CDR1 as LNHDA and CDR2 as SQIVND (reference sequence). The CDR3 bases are TGTGCCAGTAGTATAAGCAGGGGGCGGGTCTATGGCTACACCTTC. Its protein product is CASSISRGRVYGYTF.

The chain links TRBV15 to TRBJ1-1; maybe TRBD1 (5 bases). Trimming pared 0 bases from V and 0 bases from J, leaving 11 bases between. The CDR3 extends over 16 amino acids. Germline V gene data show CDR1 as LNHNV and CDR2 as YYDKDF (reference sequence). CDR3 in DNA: TGTGCCACCAGCAGAGACCCGGACACCATGAACACTGAAGCTTTCTTT. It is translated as CATSRDPDTMNTEAFF.

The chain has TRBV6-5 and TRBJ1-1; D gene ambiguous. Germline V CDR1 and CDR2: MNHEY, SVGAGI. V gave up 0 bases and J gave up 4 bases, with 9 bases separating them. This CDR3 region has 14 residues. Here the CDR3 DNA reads TGTGCCAGCAGTTACTCGAGCGGATCCACTGAAGCTTTCTTT. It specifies CASSYSSGSTEAFF.

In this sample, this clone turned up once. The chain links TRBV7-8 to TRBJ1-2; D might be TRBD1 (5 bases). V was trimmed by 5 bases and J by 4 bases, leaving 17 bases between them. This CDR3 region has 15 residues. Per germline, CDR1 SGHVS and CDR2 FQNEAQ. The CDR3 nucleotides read TGTGCCAGCAGCCGGGACGGAGCGGGAAGCTATGGCTACACCTTC. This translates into CASSRDGAGSYGYTF. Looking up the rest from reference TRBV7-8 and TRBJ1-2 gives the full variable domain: GAGVSQSPRYKVAKRGQDVALRCDPISGHVSLFWYQQALGQGPEFLTYFQNEAQLDKSGLPSDRFFAERPEGSVSTLKIQRTQQEDSAVYLCASSRDGAGSYGYTFGSGTRLTVV.

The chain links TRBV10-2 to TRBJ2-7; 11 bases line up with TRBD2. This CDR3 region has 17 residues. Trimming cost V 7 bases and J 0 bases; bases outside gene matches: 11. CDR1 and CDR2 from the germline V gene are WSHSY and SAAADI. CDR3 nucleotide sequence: TGCGCCAGCACCCCAGTAACTAGCGGGGGTACCTCCTACGAGCAGTACTTC. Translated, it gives CASTPVTSGGTSYEQYF.

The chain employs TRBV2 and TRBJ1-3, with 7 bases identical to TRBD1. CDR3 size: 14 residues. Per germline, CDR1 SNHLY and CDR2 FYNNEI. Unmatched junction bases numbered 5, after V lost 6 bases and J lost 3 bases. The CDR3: CASSADRSGNTIYF. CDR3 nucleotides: TGTGCCAGCAGCGCGGACAGGAGTGGAAACACCATATATTTT.

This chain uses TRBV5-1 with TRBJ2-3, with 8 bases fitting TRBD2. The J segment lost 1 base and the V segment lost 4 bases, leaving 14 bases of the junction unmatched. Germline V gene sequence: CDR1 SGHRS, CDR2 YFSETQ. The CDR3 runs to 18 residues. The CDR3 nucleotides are TGCGCCAGCAGCAGGAACGGGGGGGCCCAAATCGGCACAGATACGCAGTATTTT. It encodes CASSRNGGAQIGTDTQYF.

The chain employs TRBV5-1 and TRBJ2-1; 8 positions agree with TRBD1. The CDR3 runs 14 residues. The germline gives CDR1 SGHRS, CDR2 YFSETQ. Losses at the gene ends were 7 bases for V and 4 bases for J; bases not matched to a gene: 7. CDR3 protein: CASSDGTGYNEQFF. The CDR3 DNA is TGCGCCAGCTCAGACGGGACAGGATACAATGAGCAGTTCTTC. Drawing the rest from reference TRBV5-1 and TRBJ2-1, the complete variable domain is KAGVTQTPRYLIKTRGQQVTLSCSPISGHRSVSWYQQTPGQGLQFLFEYFSETQRNKGNFPGRFSGRQFSNSRSEMNVSTLELGDSALYLCASSDGTGYNEQFFGPGTRLTVL.

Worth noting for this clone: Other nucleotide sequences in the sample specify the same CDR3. CDR3 sequence: CASSRGGPPGNEQFF. CDR3 DNA sequence: TGTGCCAGCAGCCGCGGAGGGCCTCCGGGCAATGAGCAGTTCTTC. The chain combines TRBV11-1 with TRBJ2-1; D perhaps matches TRBD2 (6 bases). Trimming removed 5 bases from V and 6 bases from J, with 17 bases in between. The CDR3 loop spans 15 amino acids. Looked up from germline, CDR1 is SGHAT and CDR2 is FQDESV (reference sequence).

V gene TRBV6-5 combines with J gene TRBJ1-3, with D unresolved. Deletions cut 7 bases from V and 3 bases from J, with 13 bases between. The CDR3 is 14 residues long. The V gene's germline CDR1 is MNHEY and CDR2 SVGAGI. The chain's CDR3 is CASIYSQNGNTIYF. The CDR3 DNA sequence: TGTGCCAGCATATATTCCCAGAATGGAAACACCATATATTTT.

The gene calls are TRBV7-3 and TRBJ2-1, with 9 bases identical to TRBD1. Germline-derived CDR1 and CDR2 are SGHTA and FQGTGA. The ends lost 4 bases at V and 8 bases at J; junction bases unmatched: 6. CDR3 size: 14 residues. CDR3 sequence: CASSWGQGSHEQFF. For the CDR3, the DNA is TGTGCCAGCAGCTGGGGACAGGGTTCCCATGAGCAGTTCTTC.